The rows below give T cell receptor beta chains drawn from one sample of a study of T cell responses to AZD1222 COVID-19 vaccine. Assay: immunoSEQ multiplex PCR; the TCRdb copy retains only in-frame clones and omits some. The sample records about 130,000 clones, around 84% being singletons. The sample here was peripheral blood, taken on day 0 of AZD1222 vaccination. All receptors come from an adult in good health. Both conserved end residues are part of each CDR3. The D gene is left open where the match is weak. Clone size appears in some rows only: once, few, many, or a class for an expanded clone.

D,V,size,J,CDR3,DNA
TRBD1,TRBV28,NA,TRBJ1-2,CASTSGQGNYGYTF,TGTGCCAGCACTTCAGGACAGGGGAACTATGGCTACACCTTC
TRBD1,TRBV2,NA,TRBJ1-1,CASRLGQGLAEAFF,TGTGCCAGCAGGTTGGGACAGGGGTTGGCTGAAGCTTTCTTT
NA,TRBV5-1,NA,TRBJ1-3,CASSPEWSGNTIYF,TGCGCCAGCTCTCCCGAGTGGTCTGGAAACACCATATATTTT
NA,TRBV12-2,NA,TRBJ1-6,CASRLSAGQGNSPLHF,TGTGCAAGTCGCTTGTCGGCGGGACAGGGGAATTCACCCCTCCACTTT
NA,TRBV5-1,NA,TRBJ1-1,CASSLGITNTEAFF,TGCGCCAGCAGCTTGGGGATAACCAACACTGAAGCTTTCTTT
NA,TRBV7-2,NA,TRBJ2-1,CASSFGVIYNEQFF,TGTGCCAGCAGCTTCGGGGTAATCTACAATGAGCAGTTCTTC
NA,TRBV28,NA,TRBJ2-7,CASKADYEQYF,TGTGCCAGCAAAGCAGACTACGAGCAGTACTTC
NA,TRBV5-4,NA,TRBJ1-6,CASSLRDHNSPLHF,TGTGCCAGCAGCTTAAGGGACCATAATTCACCCCTCCACTTT
NA,TRBV11-1,NA,TRBJ2-1,CASSLEIMSSYNEQFF,TGTGCCAGCAGCTTGGAGATTATGAGCTCCTACAATGAGCAGTTCTTC
NA,TRBV9,NA,TRBJ1-2,CASSPTWAGGFYGYTF,TGTGCCAGCAGCCCGACCTGGGCAGGCGGGTTCTATGGCTACACCTTC
NA,TRBV28,NA,TRBJ2-3,CATQTGVGGGYTDTQYF,TGTGCCACTCAGACAGGCGTTGGGGGGGGTTACACAGATACGCAGTATTTT
TRBD1,TRBV4-1,few,TRBJ1-2,CASSQAPRTGGTNYGYTF,TGCGCCAGCAGCCAAGCCCCCAGAACAGGGGGGACTAACTATGGCTACACCTTC
NA,TRBV18,once,TRBJ1-4,CASSPPTGTNEKLFF,TGTGCCAGCTCACCACCTACTGGTACTAATGAAAAACTGTTTTTT
NA,TRBV5-1,NA,TRBJ1-5,CASSFNQPQHF,TGCGCCAGCAGTTTCAATCAGCCCCAGCATTTT
TRBD1,TRBV28,NA,TRBJ1-5,CASSPPGQGRTQHF,TGTGCCAGCAGTCCTCCGGGACAGGGGAGGACCCAGCATTTT
TRBD1,TRBV5-1,few,TRBJ1-2,CASSLGQGDYGYTF,TGCGCCAGCAGCTTGGGACAGGGGGACTATGGCTACACCTTC
NA,TRBV7-2,NA,TRBJ2-7,CASSPKQSREQYF,TGTGCCAGCAGCCCCAAGCAGTCGCGGGAGCAGTACTTC
NA,TRBV21-1,NA,TRBJ2-7,CASSKSTKIRDRRTYEQYF,TGTGCCAGCAGCAAATCCACGAAAATCCGGGACAGAAGAACCTACGAGCAGTACTTC
NA,TRBV7-9,NA,TRBJ1-2,CASSAVPVGALSFGYTF,TGTGCCAGCAGCGCCGTCCCGGTCGGAGCCCTTAGCTTTGGCTACACCTTC
NA,TRBV9,NA,TRBJ2-1,CASSAGQNSNEQFF,TGTGCCAGCAGCGCTGGACAGAACAGTAATGAGCAGTTCTTC